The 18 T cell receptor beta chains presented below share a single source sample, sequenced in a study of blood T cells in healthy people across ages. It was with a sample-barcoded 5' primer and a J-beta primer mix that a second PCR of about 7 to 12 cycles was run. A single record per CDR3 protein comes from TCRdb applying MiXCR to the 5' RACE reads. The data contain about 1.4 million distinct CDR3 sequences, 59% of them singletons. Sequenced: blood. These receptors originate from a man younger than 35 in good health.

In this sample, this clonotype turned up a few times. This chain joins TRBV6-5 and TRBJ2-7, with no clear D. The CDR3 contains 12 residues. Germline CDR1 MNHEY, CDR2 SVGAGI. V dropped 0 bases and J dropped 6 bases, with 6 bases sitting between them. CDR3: CASSYSTGEQYF. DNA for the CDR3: TGTGCCAGCAGTTACTCGACCGGCGAGCAGTACTTC.

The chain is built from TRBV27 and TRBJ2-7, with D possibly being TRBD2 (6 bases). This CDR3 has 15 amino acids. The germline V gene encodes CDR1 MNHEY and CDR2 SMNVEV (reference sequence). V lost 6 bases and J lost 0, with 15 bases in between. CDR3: CASSQFSGTSYEQYF. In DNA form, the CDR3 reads TGTGCCAGCAGCCAATTTAGCGGTACCTCCTACGAGCAGTACTTC.

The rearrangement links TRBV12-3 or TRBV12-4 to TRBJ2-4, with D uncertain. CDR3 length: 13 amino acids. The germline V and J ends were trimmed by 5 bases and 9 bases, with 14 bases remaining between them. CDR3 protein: CASSHDTLGIQYF. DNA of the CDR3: TGTGCCAGCAGTCATGACACTCTCGGCATTCAGTACTTC.

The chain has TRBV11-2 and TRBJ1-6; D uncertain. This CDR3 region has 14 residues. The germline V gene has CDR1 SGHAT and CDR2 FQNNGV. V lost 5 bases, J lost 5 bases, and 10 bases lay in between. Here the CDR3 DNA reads TGTGCCAGCAGCCCGACCGTGGATAATTCACCCCTCCACTTT. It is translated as CASSPTVDNSPLHF.

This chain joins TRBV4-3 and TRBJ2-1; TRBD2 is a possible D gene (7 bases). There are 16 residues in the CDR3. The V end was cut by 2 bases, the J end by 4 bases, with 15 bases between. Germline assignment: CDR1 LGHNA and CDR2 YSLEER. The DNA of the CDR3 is TGCGCCAGCAGCCAAAGGGGGGGAGTCCCATACAATGAGCAGTTCTTC. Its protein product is CASSQRGGVPYNEQFF.

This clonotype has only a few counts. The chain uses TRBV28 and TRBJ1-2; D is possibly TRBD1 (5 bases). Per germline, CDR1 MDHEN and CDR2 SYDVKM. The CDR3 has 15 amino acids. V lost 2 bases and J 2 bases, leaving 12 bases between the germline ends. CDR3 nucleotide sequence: TGTGCCAGCAGTTTAAGTGTGGAGGGGAACTATGGCTACACCTTC. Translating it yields CASSLSVEGNYGYTF.

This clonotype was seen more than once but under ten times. The CDR3 protein is CASSEFSSSYEQYF. CDR3 DNA sequence: TGTGCCAGCAGTGAATTCAGTAGCTCCTACGAGCAGTACTTC. V usage is TRBV6-1 and J usage is TRBJ2-7; D uncertain. The CDR3 totals 14 residues. Trimming stripped 2 bases from V and 0 bases from J, with 8 bases between. Germline CDR1 MNHNS, CDR2 SASEGT.

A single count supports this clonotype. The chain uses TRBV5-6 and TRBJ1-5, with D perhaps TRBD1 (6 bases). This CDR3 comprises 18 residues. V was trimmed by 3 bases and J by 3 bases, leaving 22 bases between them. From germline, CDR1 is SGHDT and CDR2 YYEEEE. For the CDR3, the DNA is TGTGCCAGCAGCTCCGGGACAATGGGTCCCTTACTCAATCAGCCCCAGCATTTT. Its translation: CASSSGTMGPLLNQPQHF.

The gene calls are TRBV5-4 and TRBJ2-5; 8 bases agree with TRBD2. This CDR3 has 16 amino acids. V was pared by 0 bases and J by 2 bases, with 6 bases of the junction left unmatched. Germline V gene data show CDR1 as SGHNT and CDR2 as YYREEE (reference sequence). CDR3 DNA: TGTGCCAGCAGCTTGGCCGGGGGGGGGATACAAGAGACCCAGTACTTC. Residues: CASSLAGGGIQETQYF.

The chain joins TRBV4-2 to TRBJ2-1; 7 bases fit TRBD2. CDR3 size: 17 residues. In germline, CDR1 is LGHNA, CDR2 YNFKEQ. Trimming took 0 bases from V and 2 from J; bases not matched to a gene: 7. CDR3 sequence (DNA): TGTGCCAGCAGCCAAGATAGGAGCGGGGCGACCTACAATGAGCAGTTCTTC. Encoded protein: CASSQDRSGATYNEQFF.

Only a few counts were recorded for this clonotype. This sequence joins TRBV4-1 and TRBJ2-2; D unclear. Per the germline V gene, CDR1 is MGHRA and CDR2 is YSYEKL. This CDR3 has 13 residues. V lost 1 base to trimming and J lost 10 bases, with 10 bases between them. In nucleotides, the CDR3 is TGCGCCAGCAGCCAAGGACCCTCGTCGGAGCTGTTTTTT. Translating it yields CASSQGPSSELFF.

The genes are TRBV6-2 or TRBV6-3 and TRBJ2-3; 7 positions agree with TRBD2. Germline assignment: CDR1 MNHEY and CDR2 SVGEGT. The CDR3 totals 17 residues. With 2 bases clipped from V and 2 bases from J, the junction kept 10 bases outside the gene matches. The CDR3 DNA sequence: TGTGCCAGCAGTTACCCAATGCGCGGGAGCGTCACAGATACGCAGTATTTT. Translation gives CASSYPMRGSVTDTQYF.

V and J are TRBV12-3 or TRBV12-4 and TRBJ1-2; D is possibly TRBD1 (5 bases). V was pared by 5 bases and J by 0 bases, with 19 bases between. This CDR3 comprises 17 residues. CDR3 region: CASSHPSGTYANYGYTF. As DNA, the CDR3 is TGTGCCAGCAGTCATCCTTCCGGGACGTATGCTAACTATGGCTACACCTTC.

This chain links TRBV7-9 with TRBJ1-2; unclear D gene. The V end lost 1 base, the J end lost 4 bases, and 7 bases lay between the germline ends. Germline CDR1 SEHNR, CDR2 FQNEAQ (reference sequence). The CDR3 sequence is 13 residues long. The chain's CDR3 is CASSLGFIYGYTF. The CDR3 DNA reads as TGTGCCAGCAGCTTAGGGTTCATCTATGGCTACACCTTC. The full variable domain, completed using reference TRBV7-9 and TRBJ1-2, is DTGVSQNPRHKITKRGQNVTFRCDPISEHNRLYWYRQTLGQGPEFLTYFQNEAQLEKSRLLSDRFSAERPKGSFSTLEIQRTEQGDSAMYLCASSLGFIYGYTFGSGTRLTVV.

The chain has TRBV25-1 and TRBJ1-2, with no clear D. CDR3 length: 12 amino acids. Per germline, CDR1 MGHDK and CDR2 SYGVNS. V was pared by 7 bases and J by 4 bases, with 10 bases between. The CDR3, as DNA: TGTGCCAGCAAGGGTAGTTTCTATGGCTACACCTTC. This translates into CASKGSFYGYTF.

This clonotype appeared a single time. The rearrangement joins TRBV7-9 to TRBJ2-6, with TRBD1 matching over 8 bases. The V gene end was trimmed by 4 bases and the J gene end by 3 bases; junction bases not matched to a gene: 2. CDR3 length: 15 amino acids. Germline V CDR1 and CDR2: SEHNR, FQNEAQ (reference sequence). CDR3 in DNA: TGTGCCAGCAGCTCACAGGGGGGTGGGGCCAACGTCCTGACTTTC. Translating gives CASSSQGGGANVLTF.

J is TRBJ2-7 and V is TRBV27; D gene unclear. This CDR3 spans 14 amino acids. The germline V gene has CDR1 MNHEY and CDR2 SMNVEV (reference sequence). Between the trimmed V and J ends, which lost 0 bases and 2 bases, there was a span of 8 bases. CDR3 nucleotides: TGTGCCAGCAGTTTATCAGGTCTCCCCTACGAGCAGTACTTC. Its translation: CASSLSGLPYEQYF.

CDR3 DNA sequence: TGTGCCAGCAGCCAGGGGGGCGGACCCCCTCAGCCCCAGCATTTT. This translates into CASSQGGGPPQPQHF. This rearrangement joins TRBV7-2 to TRBJ1-5; 7 positions match TRBD1. CDR1 and CDR2 from the germline V gene are SGHTA and FQGNSA. Trimming at V came to 5 bases and at J to 6 bases, leaving 10 bases not matched to a gene. This CDR3 comprises 15 residues. The full variable domain, rest sourced from reference TRBV7-2 and TRBJ1-5, is GAGVSQSPSNKVTEKGKDVELRCDPISGHTALYWYRQSLGQGLEFLIYFQGNSAPDKSGLPSDRFSAERTGGSVSTLTIQRTQQEDSAVYLCASSQGGGPPQPQHFGDGTRLSIL.